This is a list of T cell receptor beta chains from one sample in a study of blood T cell repertoires in COVID-19. Produced via immunoSEQ multiplex PCR; TCRdb's table is partial and in-frame only. The sample yields about 250,000 clones, around four fifths seen once. The sequenced sample consisted of peripheral blood. The source of these receptors is a woman in her fifties or sixties with active or convalescent COVID-19. Each CDR3 is given with its conserved first and last residue. D genes are given only for firm matches. Clone size is not always given. Where it is, it says once, few, many or a class for expanded clones.

TGTGCCAGCAGCTCAACTTTGGGGGACACGGGCTACATGGGCTACACCTTC | CASSSTLGDTGYMGYTF | - | TRBJ1-2 | - | TRBV13
TGTGCCAGTAGTATAGGGGGACTAGCGGGGGATACGCAGTATTTT | CASSIGGLAGDTQYF | - | TRBJ2-3 | TRBD2 | TRBV19
TGTGCCAGCAGCCCCCAGGGGGCGGGGAAAGAAAAACTGTTTTTT | CASSPQGAGKEKLFF | few | TRBJ1-4 | TRBD1 | TRBV5-4
TGTGCCAGCACGACAGTTGGATCCACTGAAGCTTTCTTT | CASTTVGSTEAFF | - | TRBJ1-1 | - | TRBV28
TGTGCCAGCAGCGTAGGGAAGGGAGGGAATGAGCAGTTCTTC | CASSVGKGGNEQFF | - | TRBJ2-1 | TRBD2 | TRBV9
TGCGCCAGCAGAGGTCAGGCAGGCACAGATACGCAGTATTTT | CASRGQAGTDTQYF | - | TRBJ2-3 | - | TRBV5-1
TGTGCCAGCAGTTACTTCCTAGCGGAGTCCCAAGAGACCCAGTACTTC | CASSYFLAESQETQYF | - | TRBJ2-5 | TRBD2 | TRBV6-5
TGTGCCAGCAGAAGGGGTGTGCACACTGAAGCTTTCTTT | CASRRGVHTEAFF | - | TRBJ1-1 | - | TRBV12-3/TRBV12-4
TGTGCCAGCAGCGTAGGCGGGACTAGCGGGAGTTTAATCTACGAGCAGTACTTC | CASSVGGTSGSLIYEQYF | - | TRBJ2-7 | TRBD2 | TRBV9
TGTGCCAGCTCACCGGTAACTAGCGGGCGCACAGATACGCAGTATTTT | CASSPVTSGRTDTQYF | - | TRBJ2-3 | TRBD2 | TRBV18
TGTGCCAGCAGTTTCTCACAGGGAAATGAGCAGTTCTTC | CASSFSQGNEQFF | few | TRBJ2-1 | - | TRBV27
TGTGCCAGCAGTTCGCGGACAGGGGGCACCGGGGAGCTGTTTTTT | CASSSRTGGTGELFF | - | TRBJ2-2 | TRBD1 | TRBV6-5
TGTGCCAGCAGCCAAGGCCGAGGGCAAGAGACCCAGTACTTC | CASSQGRGQETQYF | - | TRBJ2-5 | - | TRBV3-1/TRBV3-2
TGTGCCAGCAGTGGAGAACTAGCGGGAATACAAGAGACCCAGTACTTC | CASSGELAGIQETQYF | - | TRBJ2-5 | TRBD2 | TRBV6-1
TGTGCCAGCAGCCTCCCGACAGGGATGGAAGCTTTCTTT | CASSLPTGMEAFF | few | TRBJ1-1 | TRBD1 | TRBV5-4
TGTGCCAGCAGTGTACAGGGGGCAGATCAGCCCCAGCATTTT | CASSVQGADQPQHF | - | TRBJ1-5 | TRBD1 | TRBV2
TGTGCCAGTAGTATAGCAGGAGGAGCGGAGCAGTTCTTC | CASSIAGGAEQFF | - | TRBJ2-1 | - | TRBV19
TGTGCCAGCAGTAGGGGACAGGGGCAAAACACTGAAGCTTTCTTT | CASSRGQGQNTEAFF | once | TRBJ1-1 | TRBD1 | TRBV5-4
TGTGCCAGCACAGCGGTTAGGGACACTGAAGCTTTCTTT | CASTAVRDTEAFF | - | TRBJ1-1 | - | TRBV6-5
TGCGCCAGCAGTGTTCTATCAGGGGACGGCTACACCTTC | CASSVLSGDGYTF | - | TRBJ1-2 | - | TRBV10-2
TGCGCCAGCAGCCAGATGACAGGGTATAATTCACCCCTCCACTTT | CASSQMTGYNSPLHF | - | TRBJ1-6 | TRBD1 | TRBV4-1
TGTGCCAGCAGCTCCCGACTAGCGGGAGCAGAGACCCAGTACTTC | CASSSRLAGAETQYF | few | TRBJ2-5 | TRBD2 | TRBV11-2
TGCGCCAGCAGCTGGGGGCAGGGATTGAACACTGAAGCTTTCTTT | CASSWGQGLNTEAFF | - | TRBJ1-1 | - | TRBV5-1
TGTGCCAGCAGTGAGGATCGAGGAGTCAACGAGCAGTACTTC | CASSEDRGVNEQYF | few | TRBJ2-7 | - | TRBV6-1
TGTGCCAGCAGTAGACTTCAGGGGGGCGGGAGGGGCGAAAAACTGTTTTTT | CASSRLQGGGRGEKLFF | - | TRBJ1-4 | TRBD1 | TRBV28
TGTGCCAGCAGTGACAGTTATAATGAAAAACTGTTTTTT | CASSDSYNEKLFF | - | TRBJ1-4 | - | TRBV2
TGTGCCAGCAGCTTGACAGGGGTTAACTATGGCTACACCTTC | CASSLTGVNYGYTF | - | TRBJ1-2 | TRBD1 | TRBV7-2
TGTGCCAGCAGCTTATCCGGCCATGCGGGTCGCTACAATGAGCAGTTCTTC | CASSLSGHAGRYNEQFF | once | TRBJ2-1 | - | TRBV7-3
TGCGCCAGCAGTCACAGACAGGGGGCGGCTAATGAAAAACTGTTTTTT | CASSHRQGAANEKLFF | - | TRBJ1-4 | TRBD1 | TRBV23-1
TGTGCCAGAAGCTTAATTACTGGAGGTGAAAAACTGTTTTTT | CARSLITGGEKLFF | - | TRBJ1-4 | - | TRBV5-3
TGTGCCAGTAGTAAGCTAGGGGATAGCAATCAGCCCCAGCATTTT | CASSKLGDSNQPQHF | - | TRBJ1-5 | - | TRBV19
TGTGCCAGCAGTTCGACTCCCGACTTTTATGAGCAGTTCTTC | CASSSTPDFYEQFF | - | TRBJ2-1 | - | TRBV2
TGTGCCAGCAGCCAGGGGACGGGAGCCCAGACAGATACGCAGTATTTT | CASSQGTGAQTDTQYF | - | TRBJ2-3 | - | TRBV3-1/TRBV3-2
TGTGCCAGCAGCCCTCGGGAGAGGGGCTCCTACGAGCAGTACTTC | CASSPRERGSYEQYF | once | TRBJ2-7 | - | TRBV7-6
TGTGCCAGCAGTACCTCCTGGGGGGGATACAATGAGCAGTTCTTC | CASSTSWGGYNEQFF | - | TRBJ2-1 | TRBD2 | TRBV6-5
TGTGCCAGCAGTGAGTTTCCAAAAACAGGGGGCGCGGCTCAGCCCCAGCATTTT | CASSEFPKTGGAAQPQHF | - | TRBJ1-5 | TRBD1 | TRBV2
TGTGCCATATCCCGGATTGGGGCGCGGACCTACAATGAGCAGTTCTTC | CAISRIGARTYNEQFF | - | TRBJ2-1 | - | TRBV11-1
TGTGCCAGCAGCCCCCGGACAGGGACCCAATTCTTCTATGGCTACACCTTC | CASSPRTGTQFFYGYTF | - | TRBJ1-2 | TRBD1 | TRBV7-2
TGTGCCAGCAGACAGGGGGCAGGTGACACTGAAGCTTTCTTT | CASRQGAGDTEAFF | - | TRBJ1-1 | TRBD1 | TRBV6-5